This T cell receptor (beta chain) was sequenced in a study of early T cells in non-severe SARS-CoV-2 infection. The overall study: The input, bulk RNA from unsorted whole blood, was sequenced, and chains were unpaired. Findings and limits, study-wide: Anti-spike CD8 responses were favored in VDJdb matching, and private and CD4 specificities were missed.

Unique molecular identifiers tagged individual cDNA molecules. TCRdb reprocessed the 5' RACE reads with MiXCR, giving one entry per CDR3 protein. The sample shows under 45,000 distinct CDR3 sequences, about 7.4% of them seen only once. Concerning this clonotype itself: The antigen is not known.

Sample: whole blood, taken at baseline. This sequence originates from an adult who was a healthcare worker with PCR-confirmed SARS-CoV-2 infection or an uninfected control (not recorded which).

CDR3 residues: CASSPIGDRSYEQYF. The CDR3 DNA is TGTGCCAGCAGCCCTATAGGGGACAGATCCTACGAGCAGTACTTC. The chain has TRBV27 and TRBJ2-7; the match to TRBD1 covers 7 bases. Germline V CDR1 and CDR2: MNHEY, SMNVEV (reference sequence). The CDR3 sequence is 15 residues long. V shed 6 bases, J shed 1 base, and the junction held 9 bases outside the gene matches.